Listed below are T cell receptor beta chains from one sample, sequenced in a study of T-cell reconstitution after alpha-beta-depleted transplantation in children. TCRdb re-analysed the PCR reads in MiXCR, keeping a single row per CDR3 protein. The sample includes about 92,000 distinct CDR3 sequences, 9% to 15% of them seen just once. This specimen was PBMCs from the stem cell graft donor, taken from the stem cell graft. Receptors originate from a human donor who donated a stem cell graft to a child with inherited bone marrow failure. CDR3s include the opening cysteine and the closing phenylalanine or tryptophan. The order of the fields is clone size, D gene, V gene, J gene, CDR3 protein. The D gene is left open where the match is weak. Where a row states a size, it is once, few, many or the class of an expanded clone; other rows omit it.

many	.	TRBV12-3/TRBV12-4	TRBJ2-1	CASSGTPDYNEQFF
few	TRBD1	TRBV20-1	TRBJ2-7	CSGRGQGNGEQYF
few	.	TRBV6-1	TRBJ2-7	CASSPPGEASYEQYF
many	.	TRBV18	TRBJ2-7	CASSLTSQGLNEQYF
.	.	TRBV7-2	TRBJ1-4	CASSPSGAKEKLFF
many	TRBD1	TRBV20-1	TRBJ1-5	CSARGTGNSNQPQHF
many	.	TRBV5-1	TRBJ1-2	CASRTREGNGYTF
many	TRBD2	TRBV7-8	TRBJ2-1	CASSLPRRLAGGRNEQFF
many	.	TRBV5-6	TRBJ2-7	CASSLARTEQYF
many	.	TRBV7-2	TRBJ1-2	CASSAGGDGHGYTF
many	TRBD2	TRBV5-1	TRBJ2-6	CASSHTSGARSGANVLTF
many	TRBD2	TRBV5-4	TRBJ2-7	CASSLVAGRARDPYEQYF
many	TRBD1	TRBV29-1	TRBJ2-3	CSVGATDRGTDTQYF
many	.	TRBV10-3	TRBJ2-3	CAISPLGGTDTQYF
many	TRBD1	TRBV6-1	TRBJ1-1	CASRGDRVINTEAFF
many	.	TRBV4-3	TRBJ1-5	CASSQDQALYQPQHF
many	TRBD1	TRBV5-6	TRBJ1-1	CASSSGQEAFF
few	.	TRBV19	TRBJ2-1	CASSRTHFSYNEQFF
many	.	TRBV20-1	TRBJ2-1	CSASHFGGPYNEQFF
many	TRBD2	TRBV20-1	TRBJ2-3	CSASNPLAEEQYF
many	.	TRBV19	TRBJ1-5	CATKNTNQPQHF
many	.	TRBV3-1	TRBJ1-5	CASSQDLDQPQHF
.	.	TRBV5-4	TRBJ1-3	CASSFDPAGGNTIYF
.	.	TRBV10-1	TRBJ2-3	CAIRRGDARTDTQYF
medium-sized	.	TRBV11-2	TRBJ2-3	CASSRRWGIEDTQYF
.	.	TRBV5-7	TRBJ2-5	CASSLIAQETQYF
many	TRBD1	TRBV10-3	TRBJ2-3	CAIRATGGPDTQYF
many	.	TRBV7-2	TRBJ2-7	CASSAERDSRLYEQYF
many	TRBD1	TRBV20-1	TRBJ1-5	CSAQTGTGNDQPQHF
once	TRBD2	TRBV4-1	TRBJ2-7	CASSQGLAVSYEQYF
many	TRBD2	TRBV5-1	TRBJ2-1	CASRPLAGDNEQFF
many	TRBD1	TRBV29-1	TRBJ1-2	CSVERDRSF
many	.	TRBV5-1	TRBJ1-2	CASSLGPSPNYGYTF
many	.	TRBV24-1	TRBJ1-2	CATSDLEGYYGYTF
many	TRBD2	TRBV12-3/TRBV12-4	TRBJ2-5	CASSLVGLAGDMGETQYF
.	TRBD1	TRBV20-1	TRBJ2-3	CSAEGQEDTQYF
many	TRBD1	TRBV29-1	TRBJ1-2	CSVARDSSTPLGYTF
many	TRBD1	TRBV5-5	TRBJ2-6	CASSSDRTSFSGANVLTF
many	.	TRBV5-1	TRBJ1-1	CASSWAGTEAFF
many	.	TRBV7-2	TRBJ1-5	CASTLGRGQPQHF
many	.	TRBV15	TRBJ2-5	CATSRDTWETQYF
few	.	TRBV6-2/TRBV6-3	TRBJ1-5	CASIRTNHYSNQPQHF
few	TRBD2	TRBV7-2	TRBJ2-5	CASSRLGLAFQETQYF
many	TRBD2	TRBV7-9	TRBJ2-3	CASSLDRTGGPDTQYF
.	.	TRBV7-3	TRBJ2-5	CASSSRPGRKQETQYF
many	TRBD2	TRBV5-1	TRBJ2-3	CASSTTPRSGRTQITQYF
many	.	TRBV5-1	TRBJ2-5	CASSLGSGETHYF
many	TRBD2	TRBV4-3	TRBJ2-1	CASSQDWRGAGVNEQFF
many	TRBD1	TRBV7-6	TRBJ2-1	CASSHRDRAHEQFF